This TCR beta chain originates from a study of shared clonotypes between healthy human individuals. General study points: Specimens sampled were limited to blood, with tissue repertoires likely differing. Limited genetic and exposure-history diversity came from having few donors.

With regard to this clone: Its target is unknown.

Germline lookup yields CDR1 SGHDN and CDR2 FVKESK. CDR3 length equals 15 residues. V was pared by 4 bases and J by 4 bases, with 5 bases of the junction left unmatched. Each subset's genomic DNA was split evenly across several immunoSEQ plates. Unsorted PBMC replicate PCRs used approximately 300 ng DNA, roughly 30,000 T cell genomes. Repertoires were generated with immunoSEQ multiplex PCR, while TCRdb's copy carries only in-frame clones and drops some. This sample has about 470,000 clones, with 70% to 80% found just once. The sequence derives from a middle-aged woman in good health. Some clones in this sample may be carry-over from other donors' samples. This chain links TRBV14 with TRBJ1-3; 9 bases are a match to TRBD1. Sequencing was done on a sample of PBMCs. The CDR3 nucleotides are TGTGCCAGCAGCCGGCCCGGGACAGGGGGAAACACCATATATTTT. Translation: CASSRPGTGGNTIYF.